These 3 T cell receptor beta chains came from one sample sequenced in a study of cytomegalovirus exposure and HLA in healthy donors. Primers for the PCR totalled 60 Vbeta and 13 Jbeta. Profiled with immunoSEQ multiplex PCR; TCRdb holds only in-frame clones, not every one. The table has about 180,000 clones, around 80% seen once; the top ten hold around 1.4%. The material sequenced was PBMCs. These receptors were obtained from a girl aged 5 to 17 in good health and CMV-seropositive.

The gene calls are TRBV27 and TRBJ1-1; no definite D call. Trimming left V 1 base short and J 3 bases short, with 9 bases between. CDR3 length equals 14 residues. Per the germline V gene, CDR1 is MNHEY and CDR2 is SMNVEV (reference sequence). The CDR3 reads CASSLWAYYTEAFF. CDR3 DNA: TGTGCCAGCAGTTTATGGGCCTACTACACTGAAGCTTTCTTT.

The chain couples TRBV5-5 to TRBJ2-2; 9 positions match TRBD2. The CDR3 is 16 residues long. CDR1 is SGHKS and CDR2 is YYEKEE in the germline V gene (reference sequence). Trimming took 0 bases from V and 6 from J; bases not matched to a gene: 6. The DNA of the CDR3 is TGTGCCAGCAGCTTGGAGGCTAGCGGGATCGCCGGGGAGCTGTTTTTT. It codes for CASSLEASGIAGELFF.

This sequence joins TRBV19 and TRBJ1-5; D unresolved. The CDR3 covers 14 residues. V was pared by 0 bases and J by 2 bases, with 5 bases between. CDR1 is LNHDA and CDR2 is SQIVND in the germline V gene (reference sequence). Here the CDR3 DNA reads TGTGCCAGTAGTATAGAGGGCGGCAATCAGCCCCAGCATTTT. Its protein is CASSIEGGNQPQHF.